The subject of this entry is one TCR beta chain. Amplification used 60 Vbeta primers and 13 Jbeta primers. Here immunoSEQ multiplex PCR was the method, and the copy in TCRdb shows in-frame clones only, minus some. The data hold 55,000 or so clones, with roughly 74% observed a single time. This specimen comes from a study of cytomegalovirus exposure and HLA in healthy donors. The germline V and J ends were trimmed by 0 bases and 8 bases, with 10 bases remaining between them. The CDR3 sequence is 13 residues long. Germline CDR1 and CDR2: LNHNV and YYDKDF (reference sequence). The sequenced sample was PBMCs. The chain carries TRBV15 and TRBJ1-2; perhaps TRBD1 as D (5 bases). This TCR was sampled from a female donor in good health and CMV-seronegative. The CDR3 DNA reads as TGTGCCACCAGCAGAGATTCGGGGGAGGGCTACACCTTC. This translates into CATSRDSGEGYTF.